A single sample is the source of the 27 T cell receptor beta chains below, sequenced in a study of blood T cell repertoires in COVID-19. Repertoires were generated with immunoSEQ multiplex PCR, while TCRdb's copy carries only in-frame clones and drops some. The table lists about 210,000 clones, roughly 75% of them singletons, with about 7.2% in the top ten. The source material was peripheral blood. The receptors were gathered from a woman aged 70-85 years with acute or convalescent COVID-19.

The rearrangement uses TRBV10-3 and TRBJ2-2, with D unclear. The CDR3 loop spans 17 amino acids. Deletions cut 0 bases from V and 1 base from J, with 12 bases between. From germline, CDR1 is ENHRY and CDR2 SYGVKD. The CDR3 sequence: CAISESMGKLNTGELFF. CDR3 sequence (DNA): TGTGCCATCAGTGAGTCGATGGGCAAGCTGAACACCGGGGAGCTGTTTTTT.

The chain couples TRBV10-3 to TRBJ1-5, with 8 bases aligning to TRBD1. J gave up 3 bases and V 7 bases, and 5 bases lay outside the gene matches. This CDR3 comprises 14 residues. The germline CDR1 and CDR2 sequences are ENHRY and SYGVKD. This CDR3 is CAIKGTGNNQPQHF. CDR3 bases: TGTGCCATCAAAGGGACAGGCAACAATCAGCCCCAGCATTTT.

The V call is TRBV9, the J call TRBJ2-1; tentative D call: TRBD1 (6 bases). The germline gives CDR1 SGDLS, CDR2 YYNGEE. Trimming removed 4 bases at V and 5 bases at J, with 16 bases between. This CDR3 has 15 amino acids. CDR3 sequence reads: CASSPRDTDNNEQFF. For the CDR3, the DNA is TGTGCCAGCAGCCCCCGGGACACGGATAACAATGAGCAGTTCTTC. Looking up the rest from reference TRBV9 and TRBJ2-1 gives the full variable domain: DSGVTQTPKHLITATGQRVTLRCSPRSGDLSVYWYQQSLDQGLQFLIQYYNGEERAKGNILERFSAQQFPDLHSELNLSSLELGDSALYFCASSPRDTDNNEQFFGPGTRLTVL.

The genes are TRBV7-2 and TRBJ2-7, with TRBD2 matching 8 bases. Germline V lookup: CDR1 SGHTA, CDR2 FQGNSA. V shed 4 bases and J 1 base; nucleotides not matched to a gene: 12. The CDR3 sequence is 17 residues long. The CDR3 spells CASSSPRFAGGSYEQYF. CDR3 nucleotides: TGTGCCAGCAGCTCCCCCCGCTTTGCGGGGGGTTCCTACGAGCAGTACTTC.

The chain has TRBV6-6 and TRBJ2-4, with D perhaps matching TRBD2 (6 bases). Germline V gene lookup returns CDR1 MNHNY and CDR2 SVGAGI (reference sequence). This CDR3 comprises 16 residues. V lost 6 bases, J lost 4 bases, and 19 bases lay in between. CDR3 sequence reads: CASRRVARREKNIQYF. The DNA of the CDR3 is TGTGCCAGCAGACGTGTGGCGCGGCGGGAAAAAAACATTCAGTACTTC.

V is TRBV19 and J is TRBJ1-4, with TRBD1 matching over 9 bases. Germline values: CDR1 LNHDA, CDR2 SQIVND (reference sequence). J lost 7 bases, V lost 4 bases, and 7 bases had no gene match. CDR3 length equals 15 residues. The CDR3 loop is CASSSPGQGTEKLFF. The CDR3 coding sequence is TGTGCCAGTAGTAGCCCGGGACAGGGCACTGAAAAACTGTTTTTT.

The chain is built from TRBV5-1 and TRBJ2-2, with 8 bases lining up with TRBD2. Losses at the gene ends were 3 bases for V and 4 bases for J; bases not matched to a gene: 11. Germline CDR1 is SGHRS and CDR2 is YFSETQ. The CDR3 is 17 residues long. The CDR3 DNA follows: TGCGCCAGCAGCTGGGGTCATAGCGGGGCCATCACCGGGGAGCTGTTTTTT. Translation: CASSWGHSGAITGELFF.

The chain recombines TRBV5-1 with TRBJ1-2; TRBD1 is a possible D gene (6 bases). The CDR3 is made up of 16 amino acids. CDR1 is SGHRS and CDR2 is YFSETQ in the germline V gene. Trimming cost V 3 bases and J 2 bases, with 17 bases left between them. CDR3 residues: CASSSDGTHLNYGYTF. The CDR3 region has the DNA TGCGCCAGCAGCTCGGACGGGACACACCTAAACTATGGCTACACCTTC.

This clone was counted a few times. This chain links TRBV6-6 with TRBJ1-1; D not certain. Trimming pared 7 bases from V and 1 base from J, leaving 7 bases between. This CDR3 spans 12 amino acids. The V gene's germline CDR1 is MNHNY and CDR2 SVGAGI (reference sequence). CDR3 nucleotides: TGTGCCAGCACCCTTCCGAACACTGAAGCTTTCTTT. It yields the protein CASTLPNTEAFF.

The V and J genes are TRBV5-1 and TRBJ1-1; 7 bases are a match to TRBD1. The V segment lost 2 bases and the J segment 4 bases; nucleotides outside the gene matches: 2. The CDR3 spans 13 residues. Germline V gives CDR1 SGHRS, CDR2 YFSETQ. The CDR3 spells CASSFTGATEAFF. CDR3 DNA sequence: TGCGCCAGCAGCTTTACAGGGGCCACTGAAGCTTTCTTT.

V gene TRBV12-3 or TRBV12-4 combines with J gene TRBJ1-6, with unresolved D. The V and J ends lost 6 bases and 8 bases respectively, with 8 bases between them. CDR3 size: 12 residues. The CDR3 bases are TGTGCCAGCAGCATCAGTGATTCACCCCTCCACTTT. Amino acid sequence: CASSISDSPLHF.

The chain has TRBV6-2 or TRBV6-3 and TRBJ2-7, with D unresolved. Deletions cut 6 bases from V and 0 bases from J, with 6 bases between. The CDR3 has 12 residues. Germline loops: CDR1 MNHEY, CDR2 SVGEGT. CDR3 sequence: CASSSNSYEQYF. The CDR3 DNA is TGTGCCAGCAGCTCCAACTCCTACGAGCAGTACTTC.

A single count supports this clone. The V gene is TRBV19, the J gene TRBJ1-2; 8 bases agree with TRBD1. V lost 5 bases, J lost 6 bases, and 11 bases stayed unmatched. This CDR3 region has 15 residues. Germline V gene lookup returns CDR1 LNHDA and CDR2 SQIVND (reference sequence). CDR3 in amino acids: CASSAPSAGGNGYTF. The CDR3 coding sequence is TGTGCCAGTAGTGCTCCATCAGCAGGGGGCAATGGCTACACCTTC.

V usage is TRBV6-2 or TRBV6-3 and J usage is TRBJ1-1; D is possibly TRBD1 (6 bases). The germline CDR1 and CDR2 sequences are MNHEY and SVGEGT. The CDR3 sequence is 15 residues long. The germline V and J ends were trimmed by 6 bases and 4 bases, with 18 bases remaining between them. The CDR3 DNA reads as TGTGCCAGCAGCCCGAGGGGGGGGCGGTTCACTGAAGCTTTCTTT. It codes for CASSPRGGRFTEAFF.

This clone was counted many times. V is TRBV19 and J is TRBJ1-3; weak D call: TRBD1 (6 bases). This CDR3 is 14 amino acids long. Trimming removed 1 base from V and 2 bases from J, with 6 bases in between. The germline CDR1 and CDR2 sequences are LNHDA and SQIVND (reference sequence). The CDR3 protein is CASSIGTAGNTIYF. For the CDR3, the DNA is TGTGCCAGTAGTATAGGGACAGCTGGAAACACCATATATTTT.

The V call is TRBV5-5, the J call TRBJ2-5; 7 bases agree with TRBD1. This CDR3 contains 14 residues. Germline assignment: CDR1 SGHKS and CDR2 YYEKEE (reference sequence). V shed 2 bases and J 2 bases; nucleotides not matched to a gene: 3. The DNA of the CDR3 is TGTGCCAGCAGCTTAGGGACAGCTCAAGAGACCCAGTACTTC. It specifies CASSLGTAQETQYF.

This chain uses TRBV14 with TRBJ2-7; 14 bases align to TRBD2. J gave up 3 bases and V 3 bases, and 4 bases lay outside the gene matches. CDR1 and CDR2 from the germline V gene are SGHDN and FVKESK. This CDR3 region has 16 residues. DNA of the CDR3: TGTGCCAGCAGCCACCCAGGGACTAGCGGGGGCTACGAGCAGTACGTC. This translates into CASSHPGTSGGYEQYV.

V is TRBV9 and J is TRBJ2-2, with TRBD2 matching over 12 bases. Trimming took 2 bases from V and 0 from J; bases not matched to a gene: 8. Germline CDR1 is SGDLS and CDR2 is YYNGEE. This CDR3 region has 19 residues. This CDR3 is CASSVRLAGALSNTGELFF. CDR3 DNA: TGTGCCAGCAGCGTTCGACTAGCGGGGGCCTTATCGAACACCGGGGAGCTGTTTTTT. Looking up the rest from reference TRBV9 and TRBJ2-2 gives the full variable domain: DSGVTQTPKHLITATGQRVTLRCSPRSGDLSVYWYQQSLDQGLQFLIQYYNGEERAKGNILERFSAQQFPDLHSELNLSSLELGDSALYFCASSVRLAGALSNTGELFFGEGSRLTVL.

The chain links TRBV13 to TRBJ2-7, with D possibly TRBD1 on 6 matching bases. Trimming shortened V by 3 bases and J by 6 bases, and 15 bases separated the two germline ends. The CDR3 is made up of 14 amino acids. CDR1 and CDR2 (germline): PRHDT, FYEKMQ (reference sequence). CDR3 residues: CASSLQGYHSEQYF. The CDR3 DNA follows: TGTGCCAGCAGCTTGCAGGGGTATCATAGCGAGCAGTACTTC.

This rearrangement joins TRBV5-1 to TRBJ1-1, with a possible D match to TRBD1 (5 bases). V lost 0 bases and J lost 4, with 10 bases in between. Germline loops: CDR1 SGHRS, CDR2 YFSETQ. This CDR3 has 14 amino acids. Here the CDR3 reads CASSLAGEGTEAFF. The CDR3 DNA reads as TGCGCCAGCAGCTTGGCGGGGGAGGGCACTGAAGCTTTCTTT.

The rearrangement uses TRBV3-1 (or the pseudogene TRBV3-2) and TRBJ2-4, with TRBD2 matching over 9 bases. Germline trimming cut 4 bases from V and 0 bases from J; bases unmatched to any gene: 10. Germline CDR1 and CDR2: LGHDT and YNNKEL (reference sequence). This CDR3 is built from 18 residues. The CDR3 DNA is TGTGCCAGCAGCCGTATCGCGGGGGGGAGGCCAGCCAAAAACATTCAGTACTTC. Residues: CASSRIAGGRPAKNIQYF.

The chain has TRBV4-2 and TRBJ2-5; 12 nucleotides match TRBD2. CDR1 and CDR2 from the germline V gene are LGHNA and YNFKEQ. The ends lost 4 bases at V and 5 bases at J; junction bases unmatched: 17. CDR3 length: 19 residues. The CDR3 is CASSRGGASGGARVETQYF. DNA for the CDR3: TGTGCCAGCAGCCGTGGCGGAGCTAGCGGGGGGGCCCGTGTGGAGACCCAGTACTTC.

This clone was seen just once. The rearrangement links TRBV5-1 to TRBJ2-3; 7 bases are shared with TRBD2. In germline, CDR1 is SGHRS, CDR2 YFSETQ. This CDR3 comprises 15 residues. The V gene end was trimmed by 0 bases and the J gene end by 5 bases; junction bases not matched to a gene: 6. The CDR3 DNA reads TGCGCCAGCAGCTTGGTACGGACTAGTGGAGATACGCAGTATTTT. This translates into CASSLVRTSGDTQYF.

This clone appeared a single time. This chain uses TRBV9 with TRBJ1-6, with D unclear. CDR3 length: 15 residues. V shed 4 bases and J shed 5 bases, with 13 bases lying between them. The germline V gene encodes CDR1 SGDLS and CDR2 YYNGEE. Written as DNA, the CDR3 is TGTGCCAGCAGCCCGAGGGTTTCAGATAATTCACCCCTCCACTTT. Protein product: CASSPRVSDNSPLHF. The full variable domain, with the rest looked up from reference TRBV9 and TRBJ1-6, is DSGVTQTPKHLITATGQRVTLRCSPRSGDLSVYWYQQSLDQGLQFLIQYYNGEERAKGNILERFSAQQFPDLHSELNLSSLELGDSALYFCASSPRVSDNSPLHFGNGTRLTVT.

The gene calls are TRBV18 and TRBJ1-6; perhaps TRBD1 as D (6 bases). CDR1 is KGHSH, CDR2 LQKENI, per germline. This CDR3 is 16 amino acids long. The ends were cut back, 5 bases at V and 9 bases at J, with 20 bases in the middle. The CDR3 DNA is TGTGCCAGCTCAACTTCCGACAGGCCGTTTGGTTCACCCCTCCACTTT. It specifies CASSTSDRPFGSPLHF.

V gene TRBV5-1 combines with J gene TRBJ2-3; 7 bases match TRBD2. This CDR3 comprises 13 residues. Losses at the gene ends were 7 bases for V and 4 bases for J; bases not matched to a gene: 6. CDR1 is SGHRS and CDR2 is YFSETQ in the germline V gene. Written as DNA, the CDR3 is TGCGCCAGCCGGGTAGCGGGCGCAGATACGCAGTATTTT. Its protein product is CASRVAGADTQYF.

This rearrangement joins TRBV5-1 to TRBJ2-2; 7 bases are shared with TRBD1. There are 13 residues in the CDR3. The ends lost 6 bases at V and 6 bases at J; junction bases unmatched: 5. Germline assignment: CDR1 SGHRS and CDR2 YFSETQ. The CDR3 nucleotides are TGCGCCAGCATCAACAGGGGCGCCGGGGAGCTGTTTTTT. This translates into CASINRGAGELFF.